A single sample is the source of the 2 T cell receptor beta chains below, sequenced in a study of long-term antiretroviral therapy in people with HIV. An immunoSEQ assay, version v3.0, was performed at survey level. Generated by immunoSEQ multiplex PCR, the TCRdb table keeps only in-frame clones and is missing some. This sample has 16,000 or so clones, with around 96% found just once. The source material was unsorted PBMCs, sampled roughly 10 years after starting antiretroviral therapy. Receptors were obtained from a man aged 30-40 years with HIV.

The gene calls are TRBV14 and TRBJ2-5; 10 bases line up with TRBD1. V lost 1 base to trimming and J lost 7 bases; unmatched junction nucleotides: 9. Per the germline V gene, CDR1 is SGHDN and CDR2 is FVKESK. The CDR3 is 16 residues long. The CDR3 is CASSQAGQGPQWTQYF. CDR3 coding DNA: TGTGCCAGCAGCCAAGCGGGACAGGGGCCCCAGTGGACCCAGTACTTC.

There are a few counts of this clone. The rearrangement joins TRBV15 to TRBJ2-5; D possibly corresponds to TRBD2 (7 bases). The CDR3 contains 14 residues. V was cut by 4 bases and J by 5 bases, with 14 bases left in between. From germline, CDR1 is LNHNV and CDR2 YYDKDF (reference sequence). The DNA for the CDR3 is TGTGCCACCAGCACTCGGACTAGGGGGGAGACCCAGTACTTC. Translating gives CATSTRTRGETQYF.